Listed below are T cell receptor beta chains from one sample, sequenced in a study of beta chain features in type 1 diabetes. Sequencing was performed with immunoSEQ multiplex PCR; in TCRdb, only in-frame clones are kept and a portion is missing. The table includes around 300,000 clones, 9.5% to 12% detected once. Sequencing used naive CD4+ T cells from blood. The source is a woman under 40 in good health. Both conserved end residues are part of each CDR3.

TRBJ2-3 | TRBV4-1 | CASSQTLTGLAGGGTDTQYF
TRBJ2-5 | TRBV11-2 | CASSLGTGGVLETQYF
TRBJ2-1 | TRBV29-1 | CSVGLAGVSEQFF
TRBJ1-4 | TRBV29-1 | CSVQDRVHEKLFF
TRBJ2-1 | TRBV28 | CASSLQGALYNEQFF
TRBJ2-7 | TRBV7-2 | CASSTLTSGRNEQYF
TRBJ2-7 | TRBV18 | CASSPGTEIYEQYF
TRBJ2-7 | TRBV9 | CASSVVEDSYEQYF
TRBJ2-5 | TRBV18 | CASSPGRVVETQYF
TRBJ2-5 | TRBV11-1 | CASSLALTGQETQYF
TRBJ2-3 | TRBV7-2 | CASSSTGTGSADTQYF
TRBJ2-1 | TRBV13 | CASSLEAGNFHEQFF
TRBJ2-5 | TRBV30 | CAWSWGQGLFWEQYF
TRBJ2-7 | TRBV6-5 | CASSRHHDEQYF
TRBJ1-3 | TRBV28 | CASSFGGTGNTIYF
TRBJ2-7 | TRBV5-6 | CASSPTGSEQRYF
TRBJ2-1 | TRBV5-6 | CASSLYTRQFF
TRBJ2-7 | TRBV10-3 | CAIGRVSSYEQYF
TRBJ1-1 | TRBV4-3 | CASSQPGTGAEAFF
TRBJ2-1 | TRBV4-3 | CASSQDASSYNEQFF